A selection of T cell receptor beta chains follows, all from one sample in a study of blood T cells in healthy people across ages. TCRdb processed the 5' RACE reads anew with MiXCR; each CDR3 protein has one entry. The sample records hundreds of thousands of distinct CDR3 sequences, around 28% being singletons. Material: blood. The receptors were gathered from a woman aged 80 or over in good health. Each CDR3 is given with its conserved first and last residue. Each record gives: V gene, clone size, D gene, J gene, CDR3 DNA, CDR3 protein. A D gene is named only where the DNA matches it firmly. Clone size, where shown, is once, few, many, or a class for clones that have expanded.

>TRBV20-1|many|NA|TRBJ2-5
TGCAGTGCCTCCCAGGCGGCCTGGCGGCCTGAGACCCAGTACTTC
CSASQAAWRPETQYF
>TRBV25-1|NA|TRBD1|TRBJ2-2
TGTGCCAGCAGTGTAGGACAGGGACGATCCACCGGGGAGCTGTTTTTT
CASSVGQGRSTGELFF
>TRBV12-3/TRBV12-4|few|TRBD2|TRBJ2-1
TGTGCCAGCAGGCGGGGGGGCGGCAATGAGCAGTTCTTC
CASRRGGGNEQFF
>TRBV7-2|many|NA|TRBJ2-1
TGTGCCAGCAACCAACTCGGGACTCTCAGCTCCTACAATGAGCAGTTCTTC
CASNQLGTLSSYNEQFF
>TRBV28|few|NA|TRBJ2-7
TGTGCCAGCAGTTCGGTTCCCGCACTCTACGAGCAGTACTTC
CASSSVPALYEQYF
>TRBV7-2|NA|NA|TRBJ1-1
TGTGCCAGCACCCGGGGTTTAGACTCAAACACTGAAGCTTTCTTT
CASTRGLDSNTEAFF
>TRBV4-3|few|NA|TRBJ1-1
TGCGCCAGCAGCCAAGGGACTACCAACGGGAACACTGAAGCTTTCTTT
CASSQGTTNGNTEAFF
>TRBV14|few|NA|TRBJ2-1
TGTGCCAGCAGCCAAGACAGGACCCCCTACAATGAGCAGTTCTTC
CASSQDRTPYNEQFF
>TRBV7-2|many|TRBD1|TRBJ2-5
TGTGCCAGCAGCTACCGCCGCGGACAGGGGGTGGCCCAGTACTTC
CASSYRRGQGVAQYF
>TRBV4-2|NA|NA|TRBJ2-1
TGTGCCAGCAGCCAAGTTGGGCAAAGCTCCTACAATGAGCAGTTCTTC
CASSQVGQSSYNEQFF
>TRBV7-2|many|TRBD2|TRBJ2-5
TGTGCCAGCAGCTTAGCATCTGGGCGGGGGGGCCGAGAGACCCAGTACTTC
CASSLASGRGGRETQYF
>TRBV6-1|many|NA|TRBJ1-6
TGTGCCAGCAGTGACAGTTATGATTCACCCCTCCACTTT
CASSDSYDSPLHF
>TRBV6-2/TRBV6-3|NA|NA|TRBJ1-1
TGTGCCTCCGGGCAGGGATCCGTCGCTGAAGCTTTCTTT
CASGQGSVAEAFF